These 29 T cell receptor beta chains were sequenced from one sample in a study of blood T cell repertoires in COVID-19. Sequencing used immunoSEQ multiplex PCR; TCRdb keeps in-frame clones, though not all of them. The table has over 200,000 clones, about 85% seen once. The material sequenced was peripheral blood. The receptor set was obtained from an elderly woman with active or convalescent COVID-19.

The rearrangement uses TRBV7-2 and TRBJ2-5, with a tentative D call TRBD2 (6 bases). Per the germline V gene, CDR1 is SGHTA and CDR2 is FQGNSA. With 5 bases removed from V and 4 bases from J, the gap between germline ends came to 20 bases. The CDR3 sequence is 16 residues long. CDR3 sequence reads: CASSEDRLGGVETQYF. The CDR3, as DNA: TGTGCCAGCAGCGAGGATAGGTTAGGAGGGGTAGAGACCCAGTACTTC. The complete variable domain, with remaining parts taken from reference TRBV7-2 and TRBJ2-5, reads GAGVSQSPSNKVTEKGKDVELRCDPISGHTALYWYRQSLGQGLEFLIYFQGNSAPDKSGLPSDRFSAERTGGSVSTLTIQRTQQEDSAVYLCASSEDRLGGVETQYFGPGTRLLVL.

This chain joins TRBV11-1 and TRBJ2-5; D not resolved. The V gene lost 1 base and the J gene lost 7 bases, with 10 bases spanning the gap. The CDR3 extends over 13 amino acids. Per germline, CDR1 SGHAT and CDR2 FQDESV (reference sequence). The CDR3 DNA reads TGTGCCAGCAGCTTAGAACTACGACCGACCCAGTACTTC. This sequence encodes CASSLELRPTQYF.

The chain is built from TRBV3-1 (or the pseudogene TRBV3-2) and TRBJ1-5, with 7 nucleotides matching TRBD1. Germline CDR1 LGHDT, CDR2 YNNKEL (reference sequence). The CDR3 loop spans 21 amino acids. After removal of 10 bases from V and 0 bases from J, the junction contained 27 bases not matched to a gene. The CDR3 nucleotides are TGTGCCACCAGTTTATCACCTATACAGGGGACGACCCCATATAGCAATCAGCCCCAGCATTTT. This gives the protein CATSLSPIQGTTPYSNQPQHF.

V gene TRBV7-2 combines with J gene TRBJ1-4, with unresolved D. Trimming removed 6 bases from V and 14 bases from J, with 19 bases in between. In germline, CDR1 is SGHTA, CDR2 FQGNSA. The CDR3 is made up of 13 amino acids. The CDR3 DNA sequence: TGTGCCAGCAGTTCTCAAATCACAAGTGATCTGTTTTTT. This codes for CASSSQITSDLFF.

The chain is built from TRBV5-6 and TRBJ1-1, with D possibly being TRBD1 (5 bases). V lost 0 bases and J lost 0, with 12 bases in between. This CDR3 has 16 amino acids. Germline values: CDR1 SGHDT, CDR2 YYEEEE. For the CDR3, the DNA is TGTGCCAGCAGCTTGGGACAGATGATCATGAACACTGAAGCTTTCTTT. Amino acids: CASSLGQMIMNTEAFF.

The gene calls are TRBV5-4 and TRBJ2-7; a weak D match, TRBD1 (5 bases). The germline CDR1 and CDR2 sequences are SGHNT and YYREEE (reference sequence). V lost 0 bases and J lost 5, with 12 bases in between. This CDR3 comprises 14 residues. The CDR3 DNA reads TGTGCCAGCAGCTTGGACAGGACGGTGCACGAGCAGTACTTC. It is translated as CASSLDRTVHEQYF.

The genes are TRBV15 and TRBJ2-5; unclear D gene. From germline, CDR1 is LNHNV and CDR2 YYDKDF (reference sequence). V dropped 0 bases and J dropped 1 base, with 9 bases sitting between them. The CDR3 extends over 15 amino acids. The CDR3 region is CATSRDRSGQETQYF. CDR3 DNA sequence: TGTGCCACCAGCAGAGATCGGTCCGGCCAAGAGACCCAGTACTTC.

This sequence joins TRBV12-3 or TRBV12-4 and TRBJ1-1; D is perhaps TRBD1 (6 bases). There are 13 residues in the CDR3. Trimming pared 6 bases from V and 3 bases from J, leaving 11 bases between. CDR3: CASRPDSYTEAFF. CDR3 in DNA: TGTGCCAGCAGACCGGACAGTTACACTGAAGCTTTCTTT.

The chain employs TRBV7-2 and TRBJ1-2; 8 bases line up with TRBD1. The germline V gene has CDR1 SGHTA and CDR2 FQGNSA. This CDR3 is 16 amino acids long. Unmatched junction bases numbered 10, after V lost 5 bases and J lost 2 bases. The DNA of the CDR3 is TGTGCCAGCAGCCGGGTTGGGACAGGAGCGAACTATGGCTACACCTTC. Its protein product is CASSRVGTGANYGYTF.

The chain is built from TRBV24-1 and TRBJ2-3; a possible D gene is TRBD1 (6 bases). V lost 3 bases to trimming and J lost 4 bases, with 13 bases between them. This CDR3 region has 15 residues. The germline V gene encodes CDR1 KGHDR and CDR2 SFDVKD. CDR3 coding DNA: TGTGCCACCAGTGATACTACAGGGAGCGCAGATACGCAGTATTTT. This translates into CATSDTTGSADTQYF.

The genes are TRBV5-4 and TRBJ2-7; 8 bases are shared with TRBD2. V shed 4 bases, J shed 6 bases, and the junction held 9 bases outside the gene matches. This CDR3 has 14 amino acids. From germline, CDR1 is SGHNT and CDR2 YYREEE (reference sequence). CDR3 DNA sequence: TGTGCCAGCAGCACGGGGGGGAATCCACCCGAGCAGTACTTC. It translates to CASSTGGNPPEQYF.

This clone occurred once. The rearrangement uses TRBV10-3 and TRBJ2-5, with 9 bases matching TRBD1. Looked up from germline, CDR1 is ENHRY and CDR2 is SYGVKD. CDR3 length: 14 amino acids. J was trimmed by 3 bases and V by 5 bases; bases with no gene match: 4. CDR3 region: CAISWTGAKETQYF. As DNA, the CDR3 is TGTGCCATCAGTTGGACAGGGGCTAAAGAGACCCAGTACTTC.

This chain uses TRBV7-2 with TRBJ2-2; D might be TRBD1 (5 bases). The germline gives CDR1 SGHTA, CDR2 FQGNSA. Trimming pared 3 bases from V and 4 bases from J, leaving 9 bases between. There are 14 residues in the CDR3. CDR3 bases: TGTGCCAGCAGCTTGTCCAGGGCCACCGGGGAGCTGTTTTTT. Translating gives CASSLSRATGELFF.

With respect to this clone: The identical CDR3 is also encoded by other nucleotide sequences in the sample. The V call is TRBV7-9, the J call TRBJ2-7; D not resolved. Looked up from germline, CDR1 is SEHNR and CDR2 is FQNEAQ (reference sequence). The CDR3 loop spans 12 amino acids. V was trimmed by 5 bases and J by 0 bases, leaving 5 bases between them. In nucleotides, the CDR3 is TGTGCCAGCAGCCCTAGCTCCTACGAGCAGTACTTC. The encoded protein is CASSPSSYEQYF. Drawing the rest from reference TRBV7-9 and TRBJ2-7, the complete variable domain is DTGVSQNPRHKITKRGQNVTFRCDPISEHNRLYWYRQTLGQGPEFLTYFQNEAQLEKSRLLSDRFSAERPKGSFSTLEIQRTEQGDSAMYLCASSPSSYEQYFGPGTRLTVT.

This chain uses TRBV11-3 with TRBJ2-1; no reliable D call. The V and J ends lost 4 bases and 7 bases respectively, with 11 bases between them. Germline lookup yields CDR1 SGHNT and CDR2 YENEEA. This CDR3 comprises 13 residues. Here the CDR3 DNA reads TGTGCCAGCAGCTCGAGCACTACTAATGAGCAGTTCTTC. It translates to CASSSSTTNEQFF.

The chain couples TRBV30 to TRBJ1-6; D unclear. The CDR3 contains 13 residues. Germline loops: CDR1 GTSNPN, CDR2 SVGIG (reference sequence). Deletions cut 4 bases from V and 7 bases from J, with 11 bases between. Written as DNA, the CDR3 is TGTGCCTGGAACGGTGGGGAGAATTCACCCCTCCACTTT. It is translated as CAWNGGENSPLHF.

In its sample, this clone was seen once. This chain joins TRBV7-8 and TRBJ2-3; D is undetermined. The V end was cut by 1 base, the J end by 2 bases, with 13 bases between. Per the germline V gene, CDR1 is SGHVS and CDR2 is FQNEAQ. The CDR3 totals 16 residues. CDR3 in DNA: TGTGCCAGCAGCTTAGGCCTCAGAGGAGTCACAGATACGCAGTATTTT. It is translated as CASSLGLRGVTDTQYF.

The V call is TRBV27, the J call TRBJ2-7; TRBD2 aligns across 14 bases. Germline V gene sequence: CDR1 MNHEY, CDR2 SMNVEV (reference sequence). This CDR3 contains 18 residues. With 5 bases clipped from V and 1 base from J, the junction kept 10 bases outside the gene matches. CDR3 bases: TGTGCCAGCAGTCTCGAACCGGGACTAGCGGGAGCGTCCTACGAGCAGTACTTC. Translated: CASSLEPGLAGASYEQYF.

The chain employs TRBV29-1 and TRBJ2-2; the D is unclear. This CDR3 has 11 amino acids. CDR1 and CDR2 from the germline V gene are SQVTM and ANQGSEA. The V gene lost 3 bases and the J gene lost 6 bases, with 5 bases spanning the gap. The CDR3 spells CSVDRAGELFF. In DNA, the CDR3 is TGCAGCGTTGATCGGGCCGGGGAGCTGTTTTTT.

V usage is TRBV25-1 and J usage is TRBJ1-3, with D unclear. Germline V gene data show CDR1 as MGHDK and CDR2 as SYGVNS. V lost 8 bases, J lost 4 bases, and 18 bases lay in between. The CDR3 contains 15 residues. CDR3 in amino acids: CASSSTPGSGNTIYF. The CDR3 region has the DNA TGTGCCAGCTCCTCAACTCCGGGGTCCGGAAACACCATATATTTT.

This rearrangement joins TRBV7-8 to TRBJ2-6; TRBD1 is a possible D gene (6 bases). Germline assignment: CDR1 SGHVS and CDR2 FQNEAQ. V was trimmed by 6 bases and J by 3 bases, leaving 6 bases between them. This CDR3 is 13 amino acids long. CDR3 sequence: CASRGGGANVLTF. The CDR3 DNA reads as TGTGCCAGCAGAGGGGGTGGGGCCAACGTCCTGACTTTC. Combining the CDR3 with reference TRBV7-8 and TRBJ2-6 gives the whole variable domain GAGVSQSPRYKVAKRGQDVALRCDPISGHVSLFWYQQALGQGPEFLTYFQNEAQLDKSGLPSDRFFAERPEGSVSTLKIQRTQQEDSAVYLCASRGGGANVLTFGAGSRLTVL.

The chain carries TRBV7-6 and TRBJ2-3; 8 nucleotides line up with TRBD2. The trim removed 5 bases at V and 0 bases at J, leaving 10 bases unmatched. The CDR3 contains 17 residues. Germline CDR1 is SGHVS and CDR2 is FNYEAQ. The CDR3, as DNA: TGTGCCAGCAGCCCCGGACTAGCTGTACGTAGCACAGATACGCAGTATTTT. This sequence encodes CASSPGLAVRSTDTQYF.

V usage is TRBV9 and J usage is TRBJ1-3; no reliable D call. V was clipped by 4 bases and J by 0 bases, with 11 bases between them. CDR3 length equals 15 residues. Germline-derived CDR1 and CDR2 are SGDLS and YYNGEE. CDR3 in DNA: TGTGCCAGCAGCCCCCAGCAGGTCTCTGGAAACACCATATATTTT. Protein: CASSPQQVSGNTIYF.

The V and J genes are TRBV7-9 and TRBJ1-6, with a weak D call TRBD1 (6 bases). Germline CDR1 is SEHNR and CDR2 is FQNEAQ (reference sequence). The ends were cut back, 5 bases at V and 0 bases at J, with 14 bases in the middle. The CDR3 runs 17 residues. CDR3 sequence reads: CASSQGQFSSYNSPLHF. CDR3 in DNA: TGTGCCAGCAGCCAGGGGCAGTTTAGCTCCTATAATTCACCCCTCCACTTT. Drawing the rest from reference TRBV7-9 and TRBJ1-6, the complete variable domain is DTGVSQNPRHKITKRGQNVTFRCDPISEHNRLYWYRQTLGQGPEFLTYFQNEAQLEKSRLLSDRFSAERPKGSFSTLEIQRTEQGDSAMYLCASSQGQFSSYNSPLHFGNGTRLTVT.

The chain combines TRBV30 with TRBJ2-2, with 8 bases lining up with TRBD1. V trimming: 4 bases; J trimming: 4 bases; junction bases outside the gene matches: 5. This CDR3 is 14 amino acids long. Germline CDR1 is GTSNPN and CDR2 is SVGIG (reference sequence). CDR3 in DNA: TGTGCCTGGATAACAGGGGGTGGCACCGGGGAGCTGTTTTTT. This sequence encodes CAWITGGGTGELFF.

This clone appeared a few times. This chain links TRBV11-1 with TRBJ2-7; 10 bases are shared with TRBD1. Per germline, CDR1 SGHAT and CDR2 FQDESV (reference sequence). CDR3 length: 15 residues. V lost 3 bases to trimming and J lost 0 bases; unmatched junction nucleotides: 2. CDR3 in amino acids: CASSLWTGGSYEQYF. Here the CDR3 DNA reads TGTGCCAGCAGCTTGTGGACAGGGGGCTCCTACGAGCAGTACTTC.

V and J are TRBV15 and TRBJ2-3, with 9 nucleotides matching TRBD2. Germline loops: CDR1 LNHNV, CDR2 YYDKDF (reference sequence). The CDR3 consists of 15 residues. After removal of 3 bases from V and 6 bases from J, the junction contained 7 bases not matched to a gene. The CDR3 DNA sequence: TGTGCCACCAGCAGGATAGCGGGAGTGGTGGATACGCAGTATTTT. This sequence encodes CATSRIAGVVDTQYF.

The V call is TRBV6-6, the J call TRBJ1-1; 8 positions match TRBD1. The CDR3 extends over 14 amino acids. V lost 6 bases, J lost 3 bases, and 6 bases stayed unmatched. Germline values: CDR1 MNHNY, CDR2 SVGAGI (reference sequence). The chain's CDR3 is CASSFRGPDTEAFF. In DNA form, the CDR3 reads TGTGCCAGCAGCTTCAGGGGGCCGGACACTGAAGCTTTCTTT.

This chain joins TRBV3-1 (or the pseudogene TRBV3-2) and TRBJ2-3; 7 positions match TRBD2. The trim removed 0 bases at V and 2 bases at J, leaving 14 bases unmatched. CDR3 length: 19 residues. Looked up from germline, CDR1 is LGHDT and CDR2 is YNNKEL (reference sequence). The CDR3, as DNA: TGTGCCAGCAGCCAAGACGCCCGGGGGGTGGGTCATAACACAGATACGCAGTATTTT. Translating gives CASSQDARGVGHNTDTQYF.